This T cell receptor beta chain came from a study of cytomegalovirus exposure and HLA in healthy donors. Study findings and constraints: Available immune exposure information was restricted to CMV serostatus only. An observed cluster of highly shared sequence variants was recorded as a likely sequencing artifact. The productive fraction for most TCR beta V segments was about 87% or about 30% in an earlier analysis. It has been reported that TCR beta sequences accurately predicted the HLA-A and HLA-B alleles of most subjects.

This clone appeared a few times. Its antigen is currently unknown. CDR1 is PRHDT and CDR2 is FYEKMQ in the germline V gene (reference sequence). There are 12 residues in the CDR3. The V gene lost 6 bases and the J gene lost 2 bases, with 5 bases spanning the gap. PCR primers comprised 60 Vbeta and 13 Jbeta primers. Some clones are missing from TCRdb's copy, which holds only in-frame ones; the method was immunoSEQ multiplex PCR. The table has some 150,000 clones, about 70% seen once. This TCR was sampled from a man younger than 30 in good health and CMV-seronegative. The J gene is TRBJ2-1, the V gene TRBV13; no reliable D call. The material sequenced was PBMCs. DNA of the CDR3: TGTGCCAGCAGTCGAGCCTACAATGAGCAGTTCTTC. It is translated as CASSRAYNEQFF.